Shown below are 23 T cell receptor beta chains from a single sample sequenced in a study of blood T cell repertoires in COVID-19. Generated by immunoSEQ multiplex PCR, the TCRdb table keeps only in-frame clones and is missing some. The table lists 300,000 to 400,000 clones, just over 85% of them singletons. The specimen was PBMCs or T cells enriched from blood (not recorded which). The receptors derive from a middle-aged woman with acute COVID-19.

The chain has TRBV11-2 and TRBJ2-2; 11 bases agree with TRBD2. The J segment lost 8 bases and the V segment lost 5 bases, leaving 10 bases of the junction unmatched. This CDR3 has 16 residues. Germline values: CDR1 SGHAT, CDR2 FQNNGV. The CDR3 nucleotides are TGTGCCAGCAGCCCGACTAGCGGGATGCCCCGGGGGGAGCTGTTTTTT. Translated, it gives CASSPTSGMPRGELFF.

The chain carries TRBV28 and TRBJ2-1; 7 bases map to TRBD2. J lost 4 bases, V lost 8 bases, and 14 bases had no gene match. The V gene's germline CDR1 is MDHEN and CDR2 SYDVKM. The CDR3 covers 16 residues. CDR3 region: CASPPVELATYNEQFF. The CDR3 region has the DNA TGTGCCAGCCCCCCGGTGGAACTAGCGACGTACAATGAGCAGTTCTTC. Together with reference TRBV28 and TRBJ2-1, the CDR3 gives the full variable domain: DVKVTQSSRYLVKRTGEKVFLECVQDMDHENMFWYRQDPGLGLRLIYFSYDVKMKEKGDIPEGYSVSREKKERFSLILESASTNQTSMYLCASPPVELATYNEQFFGPGTRLTVL.

The J gene is TRBJ1-2, the V gene TRBV7-3; a weak D match, TRBD1 (5 bases). There are 13 residues in the CDR3. The V end lost 1 base, the J end lost 7 bases, and 10 bases lay between the germline ends. Germline-derived CDR1 and CDR2 are SGHTA and FQGTGA. In nucleotides, the CDR3 is TGTGCCAGCAGCTTAATAGGGGAAGGTGGCTACACCTTC. Its protein is CASSLIGEGGYTF. Filled out from reference TRBV7-3 and TRBJ1-2, the complete variable domain reads GAGVSQTPSNKVTEKGKYVELRCDPISGHTALYWYRQSLGQGPEFLIYFQGTGAADDSGLPNDRFFAVRPEGSVSTLKIQRTERGDSAVYLCASSLIGEGGYTFGSGTRLTVV.

The CDR3 loop reads CASSRLLLNEQFF. The CDR3 bases are TGTGCCAGCAGTCGCCTCTTACTCAATGAGCAGTTCTTC. The rearrangement joins TRBV6-5 to TRBJ2-1; D is uncertain. Per the germline V gene, CDR1 is MNHEY and CDR2 is SVGAGI. The CDR3 is 13 residues long. V lost 5 bases, J lost 6 bases, and 11 bases lay in between.

The chain recombines TRBV28 with TRBJ1-4; D perhaps matches TRBD1 (6 bases). Trimming took 7 bases from V and 5 from J, leaving 11 bases between them. Per germline, CDR1 MDHEN and CDR2 SYDVKM. The CDR3 has 13 amino acids. The CDR3 protein is CASNPDRNEKLFF. CDR3 DNA: TGTGCCAGCAACCCCGACAGGAATGAAAAACTGTTTTTT.

The chain is built from TRBV14 and TRBJ2-1; TRBD1 matches 8 bases. With V trimmed by 5 bases and J by 4 bases, 4 bases remained unmatched. Germline CDR1 is SGHDN and CDR2 is FVKESK. The CDR3 length is 14 residues. Written as DNA, the CDR3 is TGTGCCAGCAGCACCCGGGACAGGTACAATGAGCAGTTCTTC. Residues: CASSTRDRYNEQFF.

The chain couples TRBV3-1 (or the pseudogene TRBV3-2) to TRBJ2-5, with 12 bases lining up with TRBD2. CDR3 length: 17 residues. From germline, CDR1 is LGHDT and CDR2 YNNKEL (reference sequence). V dropped 3 bases and J dropped 3; count of bases not matched to a gene: 8. In nucleotides, the CDR3 is TGTGCCAGCAGCCACCCGGGACTAGCGGGCCCGGAAGAGACCCAGTACTTC. It encodes CASSHPGLAGPEETQYF.

The DNA of the CDR3 is TGTGCCAGCAGCCAAGCCCACCCGAGGGGATCGACAGGTCAGCCCCAGCATTTT. This sequence encodes CASSQAHPRGSTGQPQHF. The chain employs TRBV3-1 (or the pseudogene TRBV3-2) and TRBJ1-5; a weak D match, TRBD1 (6 bases). Germline assignment: CDR1 LGHDT and CDR2 YNNKEL (reference sequence). The CDR3 loop spans 18 amino acids. V was shortened by 1 base and J by 6 bases, with 22 bases between the two germline ends.

This clone was detected only a few times. The chain carries TRBV6-2 or TRBV6-3 and TRBJ1-5; 9 bases agree with TRBD1. Per the germline V gene, CDR1 is MNHEY and CDR2 is SVGEGT. The CDR3 has 15 residues. Germline trimming cut 5 bases from V and 6 bases from J; bases unmatched to any gene: 8. DNA of the CDR3: TGTGCCAGCAGTCCCCGGGGACAGGGTACTCAGCCCCAGCATTTT. Translated, it gives CASSPRGQGTQPQHF.

The chain couples TRBV19 to TRBJ1-3; D is uncertain. This CDR3 region has 16 residues. Germline V gene data show CDR1 as LNHDA and CDR2 as SQIVND (reference sequence). The ends were cut back, 4 bases at V and 2 bases at J, with 15 bases in the middle. CDR3 nucleotides: TGTGCCAGTAGTACCCCGGAGAGGGTCGCTGGAAACACCATATATTTT. This encodes CASSTPERVAGNTIYF.

The table lists this clone with a count of one. The chain employs TRBV19 and TRBJ1-1; D possibly corresponds to TRBD1 (6 bases). The CDR3 spans 16 residues. V lost 4 bases, J lost 2 bases, and 17 bases lay in between. CDR1 LNHDA and CDR2 SQIVND come from the germline V gene (reference sequence). CDR3 sequence reads: CASSTPQGHFNTEAFF. The CDR3 DNA reads TGTGCCAGTAGTACCCCGCAGGGACACTTTAACACTGAAGCTTTCTTT. Supplemented by reference TRBV19 and TRBJ1-1, the full variable domain reads DGGITQSPKYLFRKEGQNVTLSCEQNLNHDAMYWYRQDPGQGLRLIYYSQIVNDFQKGDIAEGYSVSREKKESFPLTVTSAQKNPTAFYLCASSTPQGHFNTEAFFGQGTRLTVV.

The chain recombines TRBV2 with TRBJ1-1; D call uncertain. V lost 2 bases and J lost 1, with 8 bases in between. The germline V gene has CDR1 SNHLY and CDR2 FYNNEI. The CDR3 contains 14 residues. CDR3 coding DNA: TGTGCCAGCAGTGAAAGACACGCGAACACTGAAGCTTTCTTT. Residues: CASSERHANTEAFF.

The chain recombines TRBV6-5 with TRBJ2-1; weak D call: TRBD2 (6 bases). This CDR3 contains 15 residues. Per germline, CDR1 MNHEY and CDR2 SVGAGI. V lost 3 bases, J lost 0 bases, and 9 bases lay in between. In nucleotides, the CDR3 is TGTGCCAGCAGTTATGGGGAGGCCTCCTACAATGAGCAGTTCTTC. Residues: CASSYGEASYNEQFF.

This rearrangement joins TRBV25-1 to TRBJ2-7; TRBD1 matches at 11 bases. The ends lost 3 bases at V and 2 bases at J; junction bases unmatched: 6. The CDR3 covers 16 residues. Germline V gene sequence: CDR1 MGHDK, CDR2 SYGVNS. As DNA, the CDR3 is TGTGCCAGCAGTGACACCGGGACAGGGGGGACCTACGAGCAGTACTTC. Its translation is CASSDTGTGGTYEQYF.

The chain couples TRBV7-9 to TRBJ2-7; D unclear. The ends were cut back, 3 bases at V and 0 bases at J, with 3 bases in the middle. Per the germline V gene, CDR1 is SEHNR and CDR2 is FQNEAQ (reference sequence). The CDR3 sequence is 12 residues long. The CDR3 DNA reads TGTGCCAGCAGCTTCCTCTCCTACGAGCAGTACTTC. Translated, it gives CASSFLSYEQYF.

A few counts support this clone. The rearrangement joins TRBV5-6 to TRBJ1-2, with TRBD1 as a possible D gene (5 bases). The CDR3 covers 13 residues. Germline CDR1 reads SGHDT; CDR2 reads YYEEEE. V was trimmed by 0 bases and J by 7 bases, leaving 10 bases between them. The CDR3 nucleotides are TGTGCCAGCAGCTTGGTTGGGGGGTTTGGCTACACCTTC. Translated: CASSLVGGFGYTF.

The V call is TRBV12-5, the J call TRBJ2-6, with 8 bases identical to TRBD2. The CDR3 length is 22 residues. CDR1 is LGHNT, CDR2 FRNRAP, per germline. The V segment lost 0 bases and the J segment 4 bases; nucleotides outside the gene matches: 20. CDR3 in amino acids: CASGLVLGSAGGSQFGANVLTF. CDR3 in DNA: TGTGCTAGTGGTTTGGTACTGGGGTCTGCGGGGGGCTCCCAATTCGGGGCCAACGTCCTGACTTTC.

This clone turned up a few times. The chain carries TRBV19 and TRBJ1-5; D unresolved. This CDR3 is built from 17 residues. Germline V lookup: CDR1 LNHDA, CDR2 SQIVND (reference sequence). The V end was cut by 8 bases, the J end by 1 base, with 21 bases between. In DNA form, the CDR3 reads TGTGCCAGTGCGTCGAGGCGTGTGTACGAGAGCAATCAGCCCCAGCATTTT. Protein sequence: CASASRRVYESNQPQHF. Complete variable domain (other parts from reference TRBV19 and TRBJ1-5): DGGITQSPKYLFRKEGQNVTLSCEQNLNHDAMYWYRQDPGQGLRLIYYSQIVNDFQKGDIAEGYSVSREKKESFPLTVTSAQKNPTAFYLCASASRRVYESNQPQHFGDGTRLSIL.

The V call is TRBV18, the J call TRBJ1-1; 7 bases agree with TRBD1. The CDR3 loop spans 14 amino acids. Germline CDR1 reads KGHSH; CDR2 reads LQKENI. J gave up 7 bases and V 3 bases, and 8 bases lay outside the gene matches. This CDR3 is CASSPPPDRVEAFF. The CDR3 nucleotides read TGTGCCAGCTCACCGCCACCCGACAGGGTTGAAGCTTTCTTT.

The CDR3 region is CASSRTGYPDTQYF. CDR3 nucleotides: TGTGCCAGCAGCAGAACAGGGTATCCAGATACGCAGTATTTT. The chain couples TRBV7-9 to TRBJ2-3, with D perhaps matching TRBD1 (6 bases). The CDR3 runs to 14 residues. Germline CDR1 reads SEHNR; CDR2 reads FQNEAQ (reference sequence). V lost 5 bases to trimming and J lost 4 bases, with 13 bases between them.

The V gene is TRBV7-3, the J gene TRBJ2-1; D uncertain. There are 13 residues in the CDR3. Germline V gene sequence: CDR1 SGHTA, CDR2 FQGTGA. Trimming took 5 bases from V and 7 from J, leaving 12 bases between them. CDR3 bases: TGTGCCAGCAGCCCGACTGTAGTAAATGAGCAGTTCTTC. It yields the protein CASSPTVVNEQFF.

The rearrangement joins TRBV19 to TRBJ2-4, with 10 bases lining up with TRBD1. Germline assignment: CDR1 LNHDA and CDR2 SQIVND (reference sequence). This CDR3 has 14 residues. Trimming removed 3 bases from V and 6 bases from J; junction bases left unmatched: 2. CDR3 residues: CASSIRDRGNIQYF. Here the CDR3 DNA reads TGTGCCAGTAGTATCCGGGACAGGGGAAACATTCAGTACTTC. Full variable domain (outside the CDR3, taken from reference TRBV19 and TRBJ2-4): DGGITQSPKYLFRKEGQNVTLSCEQNLNHDAMYWYRQDPGQGLRLIYYSQIVNDFQKGDIAEGYSVSREKKESFPLTVTSAQKNPTAFYLCASSIRDRGNIQYFGAGTRLSVL.

The count of this clone is one. The chain uses TRBV3-1 (or the pseudogene TRBV3-2) and TRBJ1-6, with 12 nucleotides matching TRBD1. Trimming removed 0 bases from V and 10 bases from J; junction bases left unmatched: 10. The CDR3 has 18 amino acids. Germline-derived CDR1 and CDR2 are LGHDT and YNNKEL (reference sequence). This chain's CDR3 is CASSQDGWDRGRGSPLHF. CDR3 coding DNA: TGTGCCAGCAGCCAAGATGGTTGGGACAGGGGGCGGGGGTCACCCCTCCACTTT.